A single sample is the source of the 8 T cell receptor beta chains below, sequenced in a study of cytomegalovirus exposure and HLA in healthy donors. The PCR had 60 Vbeta and 13 Jbeta primers. Sequencing was performed with immunoSEQ multiplex PCR; in TCRdb, only in-frame clones are kept and a portion is missing. The sample lists 84,000 or so clones, roughly three quarters occurring once. The source material was PBMCs. Receptor source: a man younger than 45 in good health and CMV-seronegative.

The V gene is TRBV5-1, the J gene TRBJ2-5, with 9 bases identical to TRBD2. The V gene's germline CDR1 is SGHRS and CDR2 YFSETQ. The CDR3 is 16 residues long. Unmatched junction bases numbered 5, after V lost 0 bases and J lost 2 bases. The CDR3 here is CASSLGPTSGQETQYF. The CDR3 nucleotides are TGCGCCAGCAGCTTGGGTCCGACTAGCGGACAAGAGACCCAGTACTTC.

This chain uses TRBV6-1 with TRBJ2-2, with D unclear. The CDR3 spans 13 residues. V lost 4 bases and J lost 4, with 7 bases in between. CDR1 is MNHNS and CDR2 is SASEGT in the germline V gene. The CDR3 spells CASSGPGTGELFF. The CDR3 DNA follows: TGTGCCAGCAGTGGACCAGGCACCGGGGAGCTGTTTTTT.

The CDR3 protein is CASREGSSNYGYTF. The CDR3 DNA follows: TGTGCCAGCAGAGAGGGTAGCTCGAACTATGGCTACACCTTC. The chain joins TRBV28 to TRBJ1-2, with D hard to call. Between the trimmed V and J ends, which lost 6 bases and 2 bases, there was a span of 13 bases. CDR1 and CDR2 (germline): MDHEN, SYDVKM. The CDR3 is made up of 14 amino acids.

V usage is TRBV10-2 and J usage is TRBJ1-1; TRBD1 is a possible D gene (6 bases). Germline loops: CDR1 WSHSY, CDR2 SAAADI. The ends were cut back, 8 bases at V and 5 bases at J, with 9 bases in the middle. The CDR3 extends over 11 amino acids. The CDR3 DNA sequence: TGCGCCAGCTCAGGGGATACTGAAGCTTTCTTT. This translates into CASSGDTEAFF.

The chain is built from TRBV11-2 and TRBJ2-7; TRBD2 agrees at 13 bases. The trim removed 5 bases at V and 3 bases at J, leaving 16 bases unmatched. Germline CDR1 and CDR2: SGHAT and FQNNGV. This CDR3 has 19 residues. CDR3 in DNA: TGTGCCAGCAGCAGGACTAGCGGGGGAAGAAATTTCGAACGCTACGAGCAGTACTTC. It encodes CASSRTSGGRNFERYEQYF.

This chain uses TRBV10-1 with TRBJ1-1, with D hard to call. The germline V and J ends were trimmed by 6 bases and 0 bases, with 11 bases remaining between them. Per germline, CDR1 WNHNN and CDR2 SYGVQD (reference sequence). The CDR3 has 14 residues. CDR3 amino acids: CASSFSGMNTEAFF. CDR3 nucleotide sequence: TGCGCCAGCAGCTTTAGCGGTATGAACACTGAAGCTTTCTTT.

This clone occurred once. The CDR3 nucleotides are TGCGCCAGCAGCTTGGATGACAGAAAGAACACTGAAGCTTTCTTT. Translating gives CASSLDDRKNTEAFF. The chain joins TRBV5-1 to TRBJ1-1; perhaps TRBD1 as D (5 bases). The CDR3 loop spans 15 amino acids. Trimming shortened V by 0 bases and J by 1 base, and 10 bases separated the two germline ends. Germline assignment: CDR1 SGHRS and CDR2 YFSETQ.

The CDR3 spells CASSLDQGASYEQYF. DNA of the CDR3: TGTGCCAGCAGCTTGGACCAGGGGGCATCCTACGAGCAGTACTTC. The chain joins TRBV7-2 to TRBJ2-7, with TRBD1 matching 8 bases. The V gene's germline CDR1 is SGHTA and CDR2 FQGNSA. The CDR3 totals 15 residues. The trim removed 3 bases at V and 1 base at J, leaving 5 bases unmatched.